Following are 7 T cell receptor beta chains from one sample sequenced in a study of T cells in Graves' hyperthyroidism and ophthalmopathy. Regions amplified from RNA transcripts were the TCR beta CDR3 regions. The HTBI set primed first-round TCR CDR3 RT-PCR. One entry per CDR3 protein results from TCRdb running MiXCR on the multiplex PCR reads. There are about 340,000 distinct CDR3 sequences in the sample; approximately 18% occur only once, and less than 65% lies in the top ten. The specimen was blood. The source is a woman aged 45-59 years with Graves' hyperthyroidism.

The table lists this clonotype with many counts. This rearrangement joins TRBV3-1 to TRBJ2-5; 14 bases agree with TRBD2. The CDR3 length is 15 residues. Trimming at V came to 8 bases and at J to 4 bases, leaving 6 bases not matched to a gene. In germline, CDR1 is LGHDT, CDR2 YNNKEL (reference sequence). Here the CDR3 DNA reads TGTGCCAGCGCCCCGGGACTAGCGGGAGCAGAGACCCAGTACTTC. This gives the protein CASAPGLAGAETQYF.

The chain carries TRBV7-9 and TRBJ1-2; 10 bases are a match to TRBD1. CDR3 length: 15 residues. V dropped 3 bases and J dropped 6; count of bases not matched to a gene: 7. Germline V CDR1 and CDR2: SEHNR, FQNEAQ (reference sequence). DNA for the CDR3: TGTGCCAGCAGCTTGGTCGGGACAGGGGTCAATGGCTACACCTTC. This sequence encodes CASSLVGTGVNGYTF.

This clonotype was detected many times. This chain links TRBV3-1 with TRBJ2-7; a possible D gene is TRBD2 (5 bases). Between the trimmed V and J ends, which lost 5 bases and 3 bases, there was a span of 5 bases. This CDR3 is 11 amino acids long. The germline V gene has CDR1 LGHDT and CDR2 YNNKEL (reference sequence). The CDR3 DNA reads TGTGCCAGCAGCGACTACTACGAGCAGTACTTC. Amino acid sequence: CASSDYYEQYF.

The chain couples TRBV9 to TRBJ2-3, with 8 bases identical to TRBD2. V dropped 3 bases and J dropped 5; count of bases not matched to a gene: 8. Germline assignment: CDR1 SGDLS and CDR2 YYNGEE. This CDR3 is 15 amino acids long. The CDR3 DNA reads TGTGCCAGCAGCGCCGGGACTAGTGTTGAAGATACGCAGTATTTT. It is translated as CASSAGTSVEDTQYF.

In this sample, this clonotype turned up a few times. The chain has TRBV9 and TRBJ2-3; D is possibly TRBD2 (7 bases). CDR1 and CDR2 (germline): SGDLS, YYNGEE. V was shortened by 3 bases and J by 2 bases, with 19 bases between the two germline ends. The CDR3 is 17 amino acids. CDR3 sequence reads: CASSATPWGGHTDTQYF. CDR3 DNA sequence: TGTGCCAGCAGCGCCACACCCTGGGGGGGGCACACAGATACGCAGTATTTT.

This clonotype occurred many times. J is TRBJ1-2 and V is TRBV30; tentative D call: TRBD1 (5 bases). Germline V lookup: CDR1 GTSNPN, CDR2 SVGIG (reference sequence). Trimming pared 3 bases from V and 6 bases from J, leaving 14 bases between. The CDR3 loop spans 13 amino acids. Written as DNA, the CDR3 is TGTGCCTGGAGCCCAGGGCACTGGAATGGCTACACCTTC. Encoded protein: CAWSPGHWNGYTF.

This clonotype was recorded many times. V gene TRBV3-1 combines with J gene TRBJ2-7, with D perhaps assigned TRBD1 or TRBD2 (6 bases each). Germline CDR1 reads LGHDT; CDR2 reads YNNKEL (reference sequence). The CDR3 extends over 14 amino acids. The V gene lost 2 bases and the J gene lost 7 bases, with 15 bases spanning the gap. CDR3 sequence: CASSQRGTQGEQYF. Here the CDR3 DNA reads TGTGCCAGCAGCCAACGAGGGACTCAGGGGGAGCAGTACTTC.